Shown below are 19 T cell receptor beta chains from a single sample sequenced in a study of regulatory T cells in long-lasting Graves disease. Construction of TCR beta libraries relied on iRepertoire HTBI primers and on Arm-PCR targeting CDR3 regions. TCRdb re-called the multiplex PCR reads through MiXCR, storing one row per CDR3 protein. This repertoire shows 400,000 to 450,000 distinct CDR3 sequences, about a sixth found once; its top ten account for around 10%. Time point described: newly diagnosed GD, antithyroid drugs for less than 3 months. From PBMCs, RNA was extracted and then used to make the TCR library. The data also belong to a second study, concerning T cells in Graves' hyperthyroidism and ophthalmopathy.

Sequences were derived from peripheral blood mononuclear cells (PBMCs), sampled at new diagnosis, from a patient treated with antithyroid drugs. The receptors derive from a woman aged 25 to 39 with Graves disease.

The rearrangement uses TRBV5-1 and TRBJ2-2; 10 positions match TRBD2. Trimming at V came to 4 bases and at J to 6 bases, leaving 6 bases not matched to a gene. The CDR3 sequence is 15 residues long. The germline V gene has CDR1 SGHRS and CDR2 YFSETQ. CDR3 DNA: TGCGCCAGCAGCCTGGCTAGCGGGAGAGCCGGGGAGCTGTTTTTT. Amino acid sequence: CASSLASGRAGELFF. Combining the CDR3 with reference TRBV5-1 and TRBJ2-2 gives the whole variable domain KAGVTQTPRYLIKTRGQQVTLSCSPISGHRSVSWYQQTPGQGLQFLFEYFSETQRNKGNFPGRFSGRQFSNSRSEMNVSTLELGDSALYLCASSLASGRAGELFFGEGSRLTVL.

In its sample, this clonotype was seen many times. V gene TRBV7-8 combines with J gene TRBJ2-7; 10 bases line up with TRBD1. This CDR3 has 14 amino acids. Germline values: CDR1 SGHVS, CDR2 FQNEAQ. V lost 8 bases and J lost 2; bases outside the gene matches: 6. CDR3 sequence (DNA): TGTGCCAGCGTTATGACAGGGGGCCCCTACGAGCAGTACTTC. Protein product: CASVMTGGPYEQYF. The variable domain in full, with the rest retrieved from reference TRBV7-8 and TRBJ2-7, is GAGVSQSPRYKVAKRGQDVALRCDPISGHVSLFWYQQALGQGPEFLTYFQNEAQLDKSGLPSDRFFAERPEGSVSTLKIQRTQQEDSAVYLCASVMTGGPYEQYFGPGTRLTVT.

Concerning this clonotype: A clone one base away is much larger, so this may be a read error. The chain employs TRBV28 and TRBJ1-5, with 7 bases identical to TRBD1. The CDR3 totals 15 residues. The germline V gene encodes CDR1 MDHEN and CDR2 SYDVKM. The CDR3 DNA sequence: TGTGCCAGCAGTACAGGGGCATATAGCAATCAGCCCCCGCATTTT. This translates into CASSTGAYSNQPPHF.

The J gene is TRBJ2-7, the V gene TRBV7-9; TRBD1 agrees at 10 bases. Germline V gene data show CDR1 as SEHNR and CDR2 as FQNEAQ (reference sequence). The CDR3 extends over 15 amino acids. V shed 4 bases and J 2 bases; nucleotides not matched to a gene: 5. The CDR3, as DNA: TGTGCCAGCAGCTCCCCGACAGGGGGCACCTACGAGCAGTACTTC. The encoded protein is CASSSPTGGTYEQYF.

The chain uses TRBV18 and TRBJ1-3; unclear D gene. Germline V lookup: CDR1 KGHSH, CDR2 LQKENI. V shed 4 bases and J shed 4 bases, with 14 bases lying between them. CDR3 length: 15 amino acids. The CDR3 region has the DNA TGTGCCAGCTCACTGGGTCCGGCAGGCGGAAACACCATATATTTT. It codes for CASSLGPAGGNTIYF.

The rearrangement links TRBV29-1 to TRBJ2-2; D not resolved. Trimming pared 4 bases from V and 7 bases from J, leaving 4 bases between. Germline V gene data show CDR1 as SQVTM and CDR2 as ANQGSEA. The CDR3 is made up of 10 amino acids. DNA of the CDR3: TGCAGCGTTGGGGTCGGGGAGCTGTTTTTT. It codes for CSVGVGELFF.

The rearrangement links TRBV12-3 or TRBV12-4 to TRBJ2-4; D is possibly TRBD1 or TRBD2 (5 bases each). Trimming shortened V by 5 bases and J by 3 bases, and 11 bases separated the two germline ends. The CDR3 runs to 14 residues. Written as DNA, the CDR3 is TGTGCCAGCAGTCAGACGAGGGGCAAAAACATTCAGTACTTC. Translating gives CASSQTRGKNIQYF.

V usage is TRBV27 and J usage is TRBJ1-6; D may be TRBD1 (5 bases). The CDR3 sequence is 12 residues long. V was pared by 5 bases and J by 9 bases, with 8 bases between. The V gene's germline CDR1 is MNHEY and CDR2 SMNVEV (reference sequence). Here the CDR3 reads CASSETGSPLHF. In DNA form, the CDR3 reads TGTGCCAGCAGTGAAACAGGTTCACCCCTCCACTTT.

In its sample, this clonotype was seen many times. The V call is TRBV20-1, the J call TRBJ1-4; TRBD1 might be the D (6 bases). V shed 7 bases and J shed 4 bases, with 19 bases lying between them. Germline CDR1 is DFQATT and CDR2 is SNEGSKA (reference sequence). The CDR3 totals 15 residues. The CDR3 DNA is TGCAGTGGGTACAGGGCCCGGCCTGGTAATGAAAAACTGTTTTTT. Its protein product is CSGYRARPGNEKLFF.

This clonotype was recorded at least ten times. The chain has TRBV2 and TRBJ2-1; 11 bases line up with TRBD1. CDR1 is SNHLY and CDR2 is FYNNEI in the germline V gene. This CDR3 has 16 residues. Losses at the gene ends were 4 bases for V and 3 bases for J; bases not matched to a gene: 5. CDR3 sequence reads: CASSVPGTGGYNEQFF. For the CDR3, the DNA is TGTGCCAGCAGTGTACCCGGGACAGGGGGCTACAATGAGCAGTTCTTC. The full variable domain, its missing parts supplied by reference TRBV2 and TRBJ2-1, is EPEVTQTPSHQVTQMGQEVILRCVPISNHLYFYWYRQILGQKVEFLVSFYNNEISEKSEIFDDQFSVERPDGSNFTLKIRSTKLEDSAMYFCASSVPGTGGYNEQFFGPGTRLTVL.

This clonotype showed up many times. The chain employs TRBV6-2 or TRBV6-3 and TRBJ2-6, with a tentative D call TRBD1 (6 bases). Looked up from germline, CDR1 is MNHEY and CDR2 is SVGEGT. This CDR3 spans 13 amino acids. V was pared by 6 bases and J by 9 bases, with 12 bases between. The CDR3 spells CASSPGTYNVLTF. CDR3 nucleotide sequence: TGTGCCAGCAGCCCCGGGACATACAACGTCCTGACTTTC.

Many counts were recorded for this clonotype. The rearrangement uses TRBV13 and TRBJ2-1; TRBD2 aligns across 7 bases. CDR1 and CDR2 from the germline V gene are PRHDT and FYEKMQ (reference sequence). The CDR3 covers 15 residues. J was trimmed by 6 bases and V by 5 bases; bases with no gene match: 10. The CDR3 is CASSPKRSGINEQFF. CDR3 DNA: TGTGCCAGCAGCCCAAAAAGGAGCGGGATCAATGAGCAGTTCTTC.

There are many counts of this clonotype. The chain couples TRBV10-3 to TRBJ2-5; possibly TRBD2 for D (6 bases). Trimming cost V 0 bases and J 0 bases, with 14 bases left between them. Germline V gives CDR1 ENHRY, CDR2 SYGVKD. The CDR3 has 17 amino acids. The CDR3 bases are TGTGCCATCAGTGAGTCTGGGACTCGGGTTCACCAAGAGACCCAGTACTTC. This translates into CAISESGTRVHQETQYF.

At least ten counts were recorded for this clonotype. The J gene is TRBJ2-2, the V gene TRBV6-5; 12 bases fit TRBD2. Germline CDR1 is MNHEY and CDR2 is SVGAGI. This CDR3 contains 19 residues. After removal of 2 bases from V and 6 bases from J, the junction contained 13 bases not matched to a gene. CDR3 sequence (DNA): TGTGCCAGCAGTTACGGCGGGATGACTAGCGGGAGTATCGCCGGGGAGCTGTTTTTT. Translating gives CASSYGGMTSGSIAGELFF.

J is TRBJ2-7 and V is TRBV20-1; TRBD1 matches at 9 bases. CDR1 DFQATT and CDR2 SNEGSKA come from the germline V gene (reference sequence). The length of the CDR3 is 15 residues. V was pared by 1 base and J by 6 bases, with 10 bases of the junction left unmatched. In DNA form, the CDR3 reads TGCAGTGCTAGAGTAGGGACAGGGTATGTTTCCGAGCAGTACTTC. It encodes CSARVGTGYVSEQYF.

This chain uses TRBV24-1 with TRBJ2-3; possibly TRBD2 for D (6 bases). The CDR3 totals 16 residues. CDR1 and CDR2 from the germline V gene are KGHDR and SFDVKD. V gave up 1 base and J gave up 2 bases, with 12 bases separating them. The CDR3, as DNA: TGTGCCACCAGTGATTTAGAGGGAGGCCCCACAGATACGCAGTATTTT. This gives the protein CATSDLEGGPTDTQYF.

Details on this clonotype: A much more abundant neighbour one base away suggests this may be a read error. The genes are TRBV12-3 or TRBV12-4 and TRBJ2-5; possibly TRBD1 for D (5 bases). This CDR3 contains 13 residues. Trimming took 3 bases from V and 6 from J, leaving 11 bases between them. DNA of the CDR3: TGTGCCAGCAGTTTCTCAGGGATTCAGACCCAGTACTTC. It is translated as CASSFSGIQTQYF.

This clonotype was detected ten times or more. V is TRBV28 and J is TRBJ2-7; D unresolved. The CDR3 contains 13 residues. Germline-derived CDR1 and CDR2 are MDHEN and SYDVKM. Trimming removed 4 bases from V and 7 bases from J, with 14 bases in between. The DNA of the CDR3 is TGTGCCAGCAGTTCGGGTTCTTCTAGGGAGCAGTACTTC. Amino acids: CASSSGSSREQYF.

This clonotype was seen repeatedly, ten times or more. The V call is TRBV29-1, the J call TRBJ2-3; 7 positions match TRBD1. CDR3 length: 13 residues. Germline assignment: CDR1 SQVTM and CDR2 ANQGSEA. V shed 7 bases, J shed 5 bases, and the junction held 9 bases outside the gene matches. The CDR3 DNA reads TGCAGCGCTGAGACAGGGACCCTAGATACGCAGTATTTT. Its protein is CSAETGTLDTQYF.